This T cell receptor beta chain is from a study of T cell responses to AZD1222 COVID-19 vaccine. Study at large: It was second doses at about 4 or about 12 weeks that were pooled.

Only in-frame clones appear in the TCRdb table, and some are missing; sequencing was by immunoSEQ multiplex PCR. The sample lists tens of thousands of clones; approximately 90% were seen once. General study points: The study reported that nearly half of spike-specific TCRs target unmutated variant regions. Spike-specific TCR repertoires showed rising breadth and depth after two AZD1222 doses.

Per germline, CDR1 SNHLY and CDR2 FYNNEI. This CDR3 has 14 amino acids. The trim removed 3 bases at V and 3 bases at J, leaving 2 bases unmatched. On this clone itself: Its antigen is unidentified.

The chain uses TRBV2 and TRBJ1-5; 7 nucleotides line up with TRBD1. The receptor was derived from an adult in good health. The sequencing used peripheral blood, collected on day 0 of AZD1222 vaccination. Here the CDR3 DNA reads TGTGCCAGCAGTGAGGACAGGTTCAATCAGCCCCAGCATTTT. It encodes CASSEDRFNQPQHF.